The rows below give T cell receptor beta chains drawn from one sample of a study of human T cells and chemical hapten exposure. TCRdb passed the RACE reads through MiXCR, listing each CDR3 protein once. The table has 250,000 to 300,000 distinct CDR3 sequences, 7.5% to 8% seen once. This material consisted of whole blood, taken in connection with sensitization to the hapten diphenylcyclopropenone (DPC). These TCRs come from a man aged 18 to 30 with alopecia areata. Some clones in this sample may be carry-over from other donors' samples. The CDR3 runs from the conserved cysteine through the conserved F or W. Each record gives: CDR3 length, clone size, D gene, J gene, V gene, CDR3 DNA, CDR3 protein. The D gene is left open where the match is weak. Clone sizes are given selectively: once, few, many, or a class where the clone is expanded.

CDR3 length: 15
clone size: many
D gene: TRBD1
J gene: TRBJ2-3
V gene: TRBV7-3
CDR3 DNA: TGTGCCAGCAGCTTATACAGGGGAGTCTCAGATACGCAGTATTTT
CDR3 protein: CASSLYRGVSDTQYF

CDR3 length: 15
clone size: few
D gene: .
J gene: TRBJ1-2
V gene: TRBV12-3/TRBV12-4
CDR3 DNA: TGTGCCAGCAGTTTAAGAGCGGATACTAACTATGGCTACACCTTC
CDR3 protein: CASSLRADTNYGYTF

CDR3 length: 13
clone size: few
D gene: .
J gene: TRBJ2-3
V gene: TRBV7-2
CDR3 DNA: TGTGCCAGCAGCTTTTTCGAGACAGATACGCAGTATTTT
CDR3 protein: CASSFFETDTQYF

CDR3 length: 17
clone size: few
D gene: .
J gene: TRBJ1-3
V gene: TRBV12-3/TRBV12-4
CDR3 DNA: TGTGCCAGCAGCCTACCACTTGACAGGCTCCGTGGAAACACCATATATTTT
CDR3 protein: CASSLPLDRLRGNTIYF

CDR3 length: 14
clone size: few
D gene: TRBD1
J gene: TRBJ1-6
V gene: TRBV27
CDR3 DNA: TGTGCCAGCAGTCGACAGGGAAATAATTCACCCCTCCACTTT
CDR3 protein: CASSRQGNNSPLHF

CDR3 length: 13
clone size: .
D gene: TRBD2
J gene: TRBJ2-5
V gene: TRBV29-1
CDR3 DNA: TGCAGCGTTGACCCGGGGGGGCGGGAGACCCAGTACTTC
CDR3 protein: CSVDPGGRETQYF

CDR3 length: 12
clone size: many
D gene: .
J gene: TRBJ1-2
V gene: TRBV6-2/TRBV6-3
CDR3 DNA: TGTGCCAGCAGTGACCCCAACTATGGCTACACCTTC
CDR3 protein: CASSDPNYGYTF

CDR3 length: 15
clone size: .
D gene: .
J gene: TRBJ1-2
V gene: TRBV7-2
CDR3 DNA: TGTGCCAGCAGCTTTTCGACAGCTACTAACTATGGCTACACCTTC
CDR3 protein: CASSFSTATNYGYTF

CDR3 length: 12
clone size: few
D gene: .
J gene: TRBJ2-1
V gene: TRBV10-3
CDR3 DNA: TGTGCCATCAGCGAGGGGTACAATGAGCAGTTCTTC
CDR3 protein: CAISEGYNEQFF

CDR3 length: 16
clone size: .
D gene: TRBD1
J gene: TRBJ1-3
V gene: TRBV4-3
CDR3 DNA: TGCGCCTTCTCCCCCGGGACAGGGGGCGGGGGAAACACCATATATTTT
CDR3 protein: CAFSPGTGGGGNTIYF

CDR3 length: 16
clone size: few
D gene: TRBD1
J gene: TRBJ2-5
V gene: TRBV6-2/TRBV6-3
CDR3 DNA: TGTGCCAGCAGTCGTTCTCGAGACAGGGGCCCTAGGACCCAGTACTTC
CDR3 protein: CASSRSRDRGPRTQYF

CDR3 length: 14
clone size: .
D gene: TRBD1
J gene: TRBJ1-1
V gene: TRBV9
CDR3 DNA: TGTGCCAGCAGCGTAGCATGGGACAGACCTGAAGCTTTCTTT
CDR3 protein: CASSVAWDRPEAFF

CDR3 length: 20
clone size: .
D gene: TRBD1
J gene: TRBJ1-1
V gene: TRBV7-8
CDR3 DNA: TGTGCCAGCAGCTCCTCCCCCTCGGGACAGGGGAGGAGGACGAACACTGAAGCTTTCTTT
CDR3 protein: CASSSSPSGQGRRTNTEAFF

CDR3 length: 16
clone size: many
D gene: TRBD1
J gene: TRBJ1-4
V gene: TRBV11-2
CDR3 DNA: TGTGCCAGCAGCCACATTCGGACAGGTCGATTTGGAAAACTGTTTTTT
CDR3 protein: CASSHIRTGRFGKLFF

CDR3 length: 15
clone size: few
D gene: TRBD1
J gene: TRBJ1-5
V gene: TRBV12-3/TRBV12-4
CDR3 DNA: TGTGCCAGCAGTTTAGGGACAGGTCTCCATCAGCCCCAGCATTTT
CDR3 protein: CASSLGTGLHQPQHF

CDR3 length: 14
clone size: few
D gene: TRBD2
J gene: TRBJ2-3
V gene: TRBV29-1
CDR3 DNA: TGCAGCGTCCGACTAGCGGGGGACACAGATACGCAGTATTTT
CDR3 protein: CSVRLAGDTDTQYF

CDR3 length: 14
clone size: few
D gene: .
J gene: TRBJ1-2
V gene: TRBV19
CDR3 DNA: TGTGCCAGTAGTATAAACGGAGGAACAAATGGCTACACCTTC
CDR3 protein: CASSINGGTNGYTF

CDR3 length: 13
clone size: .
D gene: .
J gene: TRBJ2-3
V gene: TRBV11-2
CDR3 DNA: TGTGCCAGCAGCCGCTCAATCACAGATACGCAGTATTTT
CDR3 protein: CASSRSITDTQYF

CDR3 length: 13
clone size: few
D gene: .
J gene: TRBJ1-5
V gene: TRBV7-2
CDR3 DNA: TGTGCCAGCAGCCGGGCAGGAAGTCAGCCCCAGCATTTT
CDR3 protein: CASSRAGSQPQHF

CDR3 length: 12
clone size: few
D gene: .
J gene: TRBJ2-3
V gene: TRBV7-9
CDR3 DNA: TGTGCCAGCAGCTCGACTGAGTCGACGCAGTATTTT
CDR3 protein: CASSSTESTQYF

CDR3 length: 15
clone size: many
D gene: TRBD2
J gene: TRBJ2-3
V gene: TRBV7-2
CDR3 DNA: TGTGCCAGCAGCTTAACTAGCGGGACCACAGATACGCAGTATTTT
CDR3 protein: CASSLTSGTTDTQYF

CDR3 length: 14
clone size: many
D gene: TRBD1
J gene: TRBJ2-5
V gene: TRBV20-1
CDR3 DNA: TGCAGTGCTAGCCGGGACAGGGCCCAAGAGACCCAGTACTTC
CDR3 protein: CSASRDRAQETQYF

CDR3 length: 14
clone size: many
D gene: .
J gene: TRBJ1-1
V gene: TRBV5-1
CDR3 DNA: TGCGCCAGCAGCTTGGGGGTCAGAAACACTGAAGCTTTCTTT
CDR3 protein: CASSLGVRNTEAFF

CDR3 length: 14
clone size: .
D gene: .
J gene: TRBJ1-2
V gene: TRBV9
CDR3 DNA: TGTGCCAGCAGCGTAGGGGTCACCGACTATGGCTACACCTTC
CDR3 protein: CASSVGVTDYGYTF

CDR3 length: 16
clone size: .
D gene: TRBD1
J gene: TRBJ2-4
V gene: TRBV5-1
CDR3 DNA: TGCGCCAGCAGTCGTCTGGGACAGCCAGCCAAAAACATTCAGTACTTC
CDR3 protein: CASSRLGQPAKNIQYF

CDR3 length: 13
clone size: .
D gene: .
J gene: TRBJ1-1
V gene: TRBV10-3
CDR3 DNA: TGTGCCATCAGTGCCAGGGTTACCTATGAAGCTTTCTTT
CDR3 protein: CAISARVTYEAFF

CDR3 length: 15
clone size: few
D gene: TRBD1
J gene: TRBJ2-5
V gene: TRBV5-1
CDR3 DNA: TGCGCCAGCAGCCCCGACAGGGGGCTGGGGGAGACCCAGTACTTC
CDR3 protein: CASSPDRGLGETQYF

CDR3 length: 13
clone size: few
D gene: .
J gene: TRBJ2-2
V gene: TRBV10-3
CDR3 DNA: TGTGCCATCGTCGACAGACGGGCCGGGGAGCTGTTTTTT
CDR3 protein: CAIVDRRAGELFF

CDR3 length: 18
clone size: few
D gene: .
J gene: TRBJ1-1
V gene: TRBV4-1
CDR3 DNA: TGCGCCAGCAGGGGGGGGAAATACAGGGATGTCGGAAACACTGAAGCTTTCTTT
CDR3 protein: CASRGGKYRDVGNTEAFF

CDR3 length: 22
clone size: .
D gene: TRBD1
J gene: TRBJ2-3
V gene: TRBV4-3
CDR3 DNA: TGCGCCAGCAGCCAAGAAGCGGGGACAGGGATTCGGCCATCCTTAAGCACAGATACGCAGTATTTT
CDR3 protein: CASSQEAGTGIRPSLSTDTQYF

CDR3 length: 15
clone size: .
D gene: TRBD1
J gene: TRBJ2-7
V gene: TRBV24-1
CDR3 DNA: TGTGCCACCAGTGATCCGACAGGGGACCCCTCCGAGCAGTACTTC
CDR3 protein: CATSDPTGDPSEQYF

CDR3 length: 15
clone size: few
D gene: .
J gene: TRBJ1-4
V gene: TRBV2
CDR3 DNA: TGTGCCAGCAGTGGTCGCGGCAGGGGAAATGAAAAACTGTTTTTT
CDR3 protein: CASSGRGRGNEKLFF

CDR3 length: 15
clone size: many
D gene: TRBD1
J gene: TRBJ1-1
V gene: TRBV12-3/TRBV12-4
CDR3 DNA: TGTGCCAGCAGAGCTGGGGACAGGGGGCTGACTGAAGCTTTCTTT
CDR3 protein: CASRAGDRGLTEAFF

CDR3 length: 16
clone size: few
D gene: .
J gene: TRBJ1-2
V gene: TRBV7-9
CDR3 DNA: TGTGCCAGCAGCTTAGAATCCGCGTTTAGGGTGAACGGCTACACCTTC
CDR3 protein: CASSLESAFRVNGYTF

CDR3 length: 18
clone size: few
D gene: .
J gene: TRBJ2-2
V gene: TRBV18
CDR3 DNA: TGTGCCAGCTCACCCTGGGACACCCTAATCGGCGGCACCGGGGAGCTGTTTTTT
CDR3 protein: CASSPWDTLIGGTGELFF

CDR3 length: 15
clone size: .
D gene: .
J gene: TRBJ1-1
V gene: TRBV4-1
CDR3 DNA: TGCGCCAGCAGCCCAACCCGGGGCATGGTCACTGAAGCTTTCTTT
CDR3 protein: CASSPTRGMVTEAFF

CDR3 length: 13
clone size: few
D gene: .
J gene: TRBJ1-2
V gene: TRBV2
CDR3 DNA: TGTGCCAGCAGTGAAGCCTCACCCTATGGCTACACCTTC
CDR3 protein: CASSEASPYGYTF

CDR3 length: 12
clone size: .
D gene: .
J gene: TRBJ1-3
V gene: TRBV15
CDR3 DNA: TGTGCCACCAGCAGAGATTCAAACACCATATATTTT
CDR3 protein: CATSRDSNTIYF

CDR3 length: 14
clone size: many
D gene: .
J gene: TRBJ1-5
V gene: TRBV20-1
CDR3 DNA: TGCAGTGCGGCCCCCTTGGGGGCTGGACAGCCCCAGCATTTT
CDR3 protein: CSAAPLGAGQPQHF